Following are 24 T cell receptor beta chains from one sample sequenced in a study of T cells in Graves' hyperthyroidism and ophthalmopathy. Authors of the study amplified TCR beta CDR3 regions from RNA transcripts. HTBI primers drove first-round RT-PCR of the TCR CDR3. TCRdb reprocessed the multiplex PCR reads via MiXCR and lists one record per CDR3 protein. This table holds about 760,000 distinct CDR3 sequences, approximately 40% found once. The sample consisted of blood. All receptors derive from a woman aged 40-49 years with Graves' hyperthyroidism.

Ten or more counts support this clonotype. This chain uses TRBV7-9 with TRBJ2-5; TRBD2 is a possible D gene (6 bases). CDR1 SEHNR and CDR2 FQNEAQ come from the germline V gene (reference sequence). V was trimmed by 5 bases and J by 2 bases, leaving 12 bases between them. This CDR3 region has 14 residues. CDR3 DNA sequence: TGTGCCAGCAGCCAGGGACTGATGCAAGAGACCCAGTACTTC. This translates into CASSQGLMQETQYF.

Note on this clonotype: A read error may explain this, as a much larger clone is one base away. Since no conserved phenylalanine or tryptophan closes the CDR3, a read error is the likely cause. The chain carries TRBV7-9 and TRBJ1-1; TRBD1 agrees at 7 bases. Per germline, CDR1 SEHNR and CDR2 FQNEAQ (reference sequence). This CDR3 is built from 13 residues. CDR3 bases: TGCGCCAGCAGCCCACAGCGGGAGGGGGCAGCTTTCGTT. The encoded protein is CASSPQREGAAFV.

A few counts support this clonotype. CDR3 loop: CASSQDLSIQETQYF. The DNA for the CDR3 is TGCGCCAGCAGCCAAGATCTGAGTATCCAGGAGACCCAGTACTTC. V and J are TRBV4-3 and TRBJ2-5; D not resolved. V dropped 0 bases and J dropped 5 bases, with 13 bases sitting between them. The CDR3 consists of 15 residues. Germline CDR1 and CDR2: LGHNA and YSLEER.

This clonotype was detected a few times. This sequence joins TRBV7-9 and TRBJ2-2; tentatively, D is TRBD1 or TRBD2 (5 bases each). This CDR3 region has 17 residues. The germline V gene has CDR1 SEHNR and CDR2 FQNEAQ (reference sequence). V was shortened by 3 bases and J by 0 bases, with 14 bases between the two germline ends. CDR3 nucleotide sequence: TGTGCCAGCAGCTTCATACCGGGACGGGCGAACACCGGGGAGCTGTTTTTT. Protein: CASSFIPGRANTGELFF.

There are a few counts of this clonotype. The V call is TRBV20-1, the J call TRBJ1-6, with TRBD1 as a possible D gene (6 bases). Germline V gene sequence: CDR1 DFQATT, CDR2 SNEGSKA (reference sequence). The CDR3 contains 15 residues. Trimming cost V 4 bases and J 6 bases, with 16 bases left between them. The CDR3 DNA reads TGCAGTGCTACGTCAGGGGACGTCGTTAATTCACCCCTCCACTTT. Its translation is CSATSGDVVNSPLHF.

This clonotype was counted ten times or more. This chain uses TRBV7-9 with TRBJ1-2; D gene unclear. The length of the CDR3 is 16 residues. The V gene lost 3 bases and the J gene lost 0 bases, with 14 bases spanning the gap. Germline assignment: CDR1 SEHNR and CDR2 FQNEAQ (reference sequence). CDR3 coding DNA: TGTGCCAGCAGCTTCCTAGCAGCGTTTCCTAACTATGGCTACACCTTC. This encodes CASSFLAAFPNYGYTF.

The rearrangement links TRBV6-1 to TRBJ2-7; 9 bases are shared with TRBD1. Germline V gene data show CDR1 as MNHNS and CDR2 as SASEGT. After removal of 6 bases from V and 5 bases from J, the junction contained 8 bases not matched to a gene. The CDR3 runs 14 residues. The CDR3 here is CASRERQGDHEQYF. CDR3 in DNA: TGTGCCAGCAGGGAACGACAGGGGGATCACGAGCAGTACTTC.

The rearrangement uses TRBV7-2 and TRBJ2-7; D possibly corresponds to TRBD2 (6 bases). Between the trimmed V and J ends, which lost 1 base and 7 bases, there was a span of 14 bases. Germline V gives CDR1 SGHTA, CDR2 FQGNSA. The CDR3 contains 14 residues. CDR3 loop: CASSLGLAYNEQYF. CDR3 sequence (DNA): TGTGCCAGCAGCTTAGGGCTAGCGTACAATGAGCAGTACTTC.

This clonotype appeared many times. This chain connects TRBV4-1 to TRBJ2-2; no firm D call. Trimming pared 0 bases from V and 7 bases from J, leaving 6 bases between. The CDR3 spans 13 residues. The V gene's germline CDR1 is MGHRA and CDR2 YSYEKL. The CDR3 DNA reads as TGCGCCAGCAGCCAAGACTGGGGCGGGGAGCTGTTTTTT. It yields the protein CASSQDWGGELFF.

The rearrangement uses TRBV5-1 and TRBJ1-1; 7 bases align to TRBD1. Trimming took 2 bases from V and 0 from J; bases not matched to a gene: 4. Per germline, CDR1 SGHRS and CDR2 YFSETQ. The CDR3 contains 15 residues. The DNA of the CDR3 is TGCGCCAGCAGCTTTGGGACAGCAATGAACACTGAAGCTTTCTTT. Translation: CASSFGTAMNTEAFF.

This clonotype was seen at least ten times. The J gene is TRBJ2-5, the V gene TRBV7-2; 13 bases agree with TRBD2. In germline, CDR1 is SGHTA, CDR2 FQGNSA. The CDR3 length is 15 residues. J gave up 5 bases and V 5 bases, and 5 bases lay outside the gene matches. CDR3 sequence reads: CASSPGLAGVETQYF. The CDR3 coding sequence is TGTGCCAGCAGCCCCGGACTAGCGGGAGTGGAGACCCAGTACTTC.

This clonotype was recorded many times. The V gene is TRBV6-5, the J gene TRBJ2-7; D ambiguous. Germline V gives CDR1 MNHEY, CDR2 SVGAGI. V was shortened by 0 bases and J by 4 bases, with 7 bases between the two germline ends. CDR3 size: 13 residues. The CDR3 loop reads CASSYSKGYEQYF. CDR3 in DNA: TGTGCCAGCAGTTACTCGAAGGGATACGAGCAGTACTTC.

In this sample, this clonotype turned up a few times. CDR3 loop: CSALSGGAFQETQYF. CDR3 nucleotide sequence: TGCAGTGCTCTTAGCGGGGGGGCTTTCCAAGAGACCCAGTACTTC. This chain connects TRBV20-1 to TRBJ2-5; 11 positions agree with TRBD2. Trimming took 5 bases from V and 1 from J; bases not matched to a gene: 6. Germline values: CDR1 DFQATT, CDR2 SNEGSKA (reference sequence). CDR3 length: 15 residues.

This clonotype was seen at least ten times. The chain joins TRBV5-8 to TRBJ1-6; 7 bases are a match to TRBD1. Germline lookup yields CDR1 SGHTS and CDR2 YDEGEE. CDR3 size: 14 residues. The ends lost 1 base at V and 8 bases at J; junction bases unmatched: 3. The CDR3 loop is CASSLKGGDSPLHF. CDR3 in DNA: TGTGCCAGCAGCTTGAAAGGGGGCGATTCACCCCTCCACTTT. Combining the CDR3 with reference TRBV5-8 and TRBJ1-6 gives the whole variable domain EAGVTQSPTHLIKTRGQQATLRCSPISGHTSVYWYQQALGLGLQFLLWYDEGEERNRGNFPPRFSGRQFPNYSSELNVNALELEDSALYLCASSLKGGDSPLHFGNGTRLTVT.

Ten or more counts support this clonotype. This chain uses TRBV10-3 with TRBJ2-7; possible D gene TRBD2, 5 bases. The CDR3 runs to 14 residues. V lost 2 bases and J 7 bases, leaving 15 bases between the germline ends. CDR1 is ENHRY, CDR2 SYGVKD, per germline. The CDR3 reads CAISEGRAGGEQYF. The CDR3, as DNA: TGTGCCATCAGTGAGGGCCGAGCTGGCGGGGAGCAGTACTTC.

On this clonotype itself: The CDR3 does not end in the conserved phenylalanine or tryptophan, so this is likely a read error. The gene calls are TRBV7-2 and TRBJ1-1; D uncertain. Germline V CDR1 and CDR2: SGHTA, FQGNSA. The CDR3 is 15 amino acids. V lost 0 bases and J lost 4, with 12 bases in between. CDR3 sequence reads: CASSLAIYLATEAFL. The DNA of the CDR3 is TGTGCCAGCAGCTTAGCGATTTATCTCGCCACTGAAGCTTTCCTT.

This clonotype was detected many times. The CDR3 reads CASSQQAQAGPQHF. CDR3 DNA sequence: TGTGCCAGCAGTCAACAAGCCCAAGCGGGGCCCCAGCATTTT. The chain employs TRBV6-6 and TRBJ1-5, with D unclear. The CDR3 has 14 amino acids. Germline CDR1 MNHNY, CDR2 SVGAGI (reference sequence). Trimming took off 5 bases at V and 9 bases at J, with 17 bases between the two ends.

This clonotype was seen many times. In DNA form, the CDR3 reads TGTGCCAGCAGCTTGGCAGGGGAGAGGGAGCAGTACTTC. Amino acid sequence: CASSLAGEREQYF. The rearrangement uses TRBV11-2 and TRBJ2-7; D is possibly TRBD1 (6 bases). Germline V gives CDR1 SGHAT, CDR2 FQNNGV. The CDR3 covers 13 residues. Trimming removed 3 bases from V and 7 bases from J, with 13 bases in between.

The V and J genes are TRBV7-2 and TRBJ1-5; the D is unclear. Trimming cost V 5 bases and J 7 bases, with 21 bases left between them. This CDR3 has 16 amino acids. Germline V CDR1 and CDR2: SGHTA, FQGNSA. CDR3 nucleotide sequence: TGTGCCAGCAGCGGAAAATTATCAAGGGAGGAGCAGCCCCAGCATTTT. Protein: CASSGKLSREEQPQHF.

The chain employs TRBV5-1 and TRBJ1-2; TRBD1 aligns across 7 bases. Germline V gene sequence: CDR1 SGHRS, CDR2 YFSETQ. The CDR3 has 15 amino acids. The V gene end was trimmed by 1 base and the J gene end by 4 bases; junction bases not matched to a gene: 7. CDR3 bases: TGCGCCAGCAGCTTGACAGGGGAGGCGTCCTATGGCTACACCTTC. Its translation: CASSLTGEASYGYTF.

Regarding this clonotype: A clone one base away is much larger, so this may be a read error. As DNA, the CDR3 is TGTGCCAGCAGCTTAGACCCTGGGGCCAATAAAAAACTGTTTTTT. Translating it yields CASSLDPGANKKLFF. The J gene is TRBJ1-4, the V gene TRBV7-2, with D possibly being TRBD1 (5 bases). V was trimmed by 1 base and J by 9 bases, leaving 15 bases between them. Germline V CDR1 and CDR2: SGHTA, FQGNSA. The CDR3 covers 15 residues.

A note on this clonotype: Germline and junction disagree at one end, which may indicate a read error. V usage is TRBV7-9 and J usage is TRBJ2-7; D unclear. The germline CDR1 and CDR2 sequences are SEHNR and FQNEAQ (reference sequence). The CDR3 runs to 12 residues. The CDR3 region is CASSLAGLLVSF. For the CDR3, the DNA is TGTGCCAGCAGCTTAGCCGGGCTACTTGTCTCCTTC.

A few counts support this clonotype. This chain connects TRBV14 to TRBJ1-1, with a tentative D call TRBD1 (5 bases). With 1 base removed from V and 4 bases from J, the gap between germline ends came to 19 bases. Germline CDR1 SGHDN, CDR2 FVKESK. The CDR3 contains 17 residues. In nucleotides, the CDR3 is TGTGCCAGCAGCCAAGCGCTCGGGGATCCTGGGGGCACTGAAGCTTTCTTT. Its translation: CASSQALGDPGGTEAFF.

In this sample, this clonotype turned up many times. This sequence joins TRBV10-2 and TRBJ2-7; D unresolved. This CDR3 comprises 12 residues. V dropped 1 base and J dropped 5 bases, with 6 bases sitting between them. Germline V CDR1 and CDR2: WSHSY, SAAADI. The CDR3 region is CASSEWQNEQYF. The CDR3 DNA follows: TGCGCCAGCAGTGAGTGGCAGAACGAGCAGTACTTC.